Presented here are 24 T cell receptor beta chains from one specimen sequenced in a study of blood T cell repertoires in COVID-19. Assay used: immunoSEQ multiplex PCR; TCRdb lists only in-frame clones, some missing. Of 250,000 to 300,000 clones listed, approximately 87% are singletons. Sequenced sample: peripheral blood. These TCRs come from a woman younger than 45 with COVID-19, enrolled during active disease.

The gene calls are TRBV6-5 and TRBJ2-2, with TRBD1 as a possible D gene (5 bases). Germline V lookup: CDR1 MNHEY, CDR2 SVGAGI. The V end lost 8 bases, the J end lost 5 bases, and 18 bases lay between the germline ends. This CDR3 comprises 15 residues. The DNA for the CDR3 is TGTGCCAGCTTGTTTCGGGCAGGGCTAACCGGGGAGCTGTTTTTT. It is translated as CASLFRAGLTGELFF.

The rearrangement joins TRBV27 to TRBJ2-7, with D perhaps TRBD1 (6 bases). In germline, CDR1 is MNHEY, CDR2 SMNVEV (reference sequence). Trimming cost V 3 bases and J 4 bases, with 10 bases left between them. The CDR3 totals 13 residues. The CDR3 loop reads CASSLIQGYEQYF. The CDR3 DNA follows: TGTGCCAGCAGTTTGATACAGGGTTACGAGCAGTACTTC.

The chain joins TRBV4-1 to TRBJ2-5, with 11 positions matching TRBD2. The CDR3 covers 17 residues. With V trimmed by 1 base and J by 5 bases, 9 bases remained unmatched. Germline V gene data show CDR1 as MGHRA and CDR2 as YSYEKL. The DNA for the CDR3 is TGCGCCAGCAGCCAAGGTTTTCTAGCGGGGGGTATTGAGACCCAGTACTTC. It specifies CASSQGFLAGGIETQYF.

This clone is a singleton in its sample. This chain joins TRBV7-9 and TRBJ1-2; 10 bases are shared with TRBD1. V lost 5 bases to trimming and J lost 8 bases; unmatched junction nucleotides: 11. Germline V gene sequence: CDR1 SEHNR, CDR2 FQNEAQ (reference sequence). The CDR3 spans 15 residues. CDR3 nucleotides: TGTGCCAGCAGCCCAGCGGGACAGGGGTCGCGGGGCTACACCTTC. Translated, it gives CASSPAGQGSRGYTF. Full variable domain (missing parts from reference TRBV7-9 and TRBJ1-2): DTGVSQNPRHKITKRGQNVTFRCDPISEHNRLYWYRQTLGQGPEFLTYFQNEAQLEKSRLLSDRFSAERPKGSFSTLEIQRTEQGDSAMYLCASSPAGQGSRGYTFGSGTRLTVV.

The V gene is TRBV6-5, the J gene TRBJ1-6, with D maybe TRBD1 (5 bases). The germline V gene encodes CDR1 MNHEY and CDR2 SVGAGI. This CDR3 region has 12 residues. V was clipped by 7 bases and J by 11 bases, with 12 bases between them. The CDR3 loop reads CASTDGGTPLHF. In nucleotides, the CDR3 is TGTGCCAGCACCGACGGGGGTACACCCCTCCACTTT.

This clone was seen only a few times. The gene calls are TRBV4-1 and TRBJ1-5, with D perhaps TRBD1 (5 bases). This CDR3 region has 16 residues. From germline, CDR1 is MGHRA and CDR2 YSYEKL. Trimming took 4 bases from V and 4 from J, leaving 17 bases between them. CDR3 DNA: TGCGCCAGCAGCCGATTACCTAAGGCAGGGAATCAGCCCCAGCATTTT. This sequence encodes CASSRLPKAGNQPQHF.

This CDR3 reads CASRRDSGSDTQYF. In DNA form, the CDR3 reads TGTGCCAGCAGGCGGGACTCCGGCTCAGATACGCAGTATTTT. This chain connects TRBV4-2 to TRBJ2-3; perhaps TRBD2 as D (6 bases). The V gene lost 6 bases and the J gene lost 4 bases, with 14 bases spanning the gap. Germline V CDR1 and CDR2: LGHNA, YNFKEQ. The CDR3 has 14 residues.

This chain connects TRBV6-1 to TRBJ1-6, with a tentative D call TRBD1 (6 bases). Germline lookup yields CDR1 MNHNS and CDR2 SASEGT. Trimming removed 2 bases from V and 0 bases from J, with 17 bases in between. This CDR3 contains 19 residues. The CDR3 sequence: CASSETGQLPSSYNSPLHF. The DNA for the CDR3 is TGTGCCAGCAGTGAAACGGGACAACTACCGAGCTCCTATAATTCACCCCTCCACTTT.

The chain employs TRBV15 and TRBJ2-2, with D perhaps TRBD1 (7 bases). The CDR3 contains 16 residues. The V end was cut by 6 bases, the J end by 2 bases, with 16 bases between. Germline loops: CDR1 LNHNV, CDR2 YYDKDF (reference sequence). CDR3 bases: TGTGCCACCAGGAATCGACAGGGAGGAAACACCGGGGAGCTGTTTTTT. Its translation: CATRNRQGGNTGELFF.

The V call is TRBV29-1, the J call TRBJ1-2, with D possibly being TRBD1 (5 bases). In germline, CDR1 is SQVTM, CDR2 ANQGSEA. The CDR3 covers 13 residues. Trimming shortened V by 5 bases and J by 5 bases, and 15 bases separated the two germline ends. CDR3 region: CSVSTGLEYGYTF. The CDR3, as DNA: TGCAGCGTTTCAACAGGACTAGAGTATGGCTACACCTTC.

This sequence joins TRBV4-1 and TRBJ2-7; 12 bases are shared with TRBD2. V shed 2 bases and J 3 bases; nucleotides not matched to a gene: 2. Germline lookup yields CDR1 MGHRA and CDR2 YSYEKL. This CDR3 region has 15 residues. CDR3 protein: CASSQLAGGLYEQYF. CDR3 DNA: TGCGCCAGCAGCCAACTAGCGGGGGGGCTCTACGAGCAGTACTTC.

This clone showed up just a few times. CDR3 sequence (DNA): TGTGCCACATCCATGTTGGGACTGCAAGAGACCCAGTACTTC. Amino acid sequence: CATSMLGLQETQYF. This chain uses TRBV19 with TRBJ2-5; D perhaps matches TRBD2 (6 bases). Germline V gives CDR1 LNHDA, CDR2 SQIVND (reference sequence). The V gene lost 10 bases and the J gene lost 2 bases, with 17 bases spanning the gap. This CDR3 comprises 14 residues.

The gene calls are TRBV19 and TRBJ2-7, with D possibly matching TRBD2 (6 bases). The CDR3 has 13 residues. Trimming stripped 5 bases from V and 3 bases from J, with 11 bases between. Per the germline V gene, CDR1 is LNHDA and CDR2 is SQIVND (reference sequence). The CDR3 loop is CASSAGSSYEQYF. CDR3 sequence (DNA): TGTGCCAGTAGTGCCGGGAGTAGCTACGAGCAGTACTTC.

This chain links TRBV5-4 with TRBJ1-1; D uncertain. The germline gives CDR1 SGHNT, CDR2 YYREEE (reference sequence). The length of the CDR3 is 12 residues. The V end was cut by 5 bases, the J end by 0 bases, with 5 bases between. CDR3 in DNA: TGTGCCAGCAGGGGAGTGAACACTGAAGCTTTCTTT. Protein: CASRGVNTEAFF.

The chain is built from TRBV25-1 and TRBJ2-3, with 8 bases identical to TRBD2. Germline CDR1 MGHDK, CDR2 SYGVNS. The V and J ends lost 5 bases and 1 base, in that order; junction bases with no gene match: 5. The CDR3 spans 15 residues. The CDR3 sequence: CASSKSSGGTDTQYF. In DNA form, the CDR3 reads TGTGCCAGCAGTAAGAGTAGCGGGGGCACAGATACGCAGTATTTT.

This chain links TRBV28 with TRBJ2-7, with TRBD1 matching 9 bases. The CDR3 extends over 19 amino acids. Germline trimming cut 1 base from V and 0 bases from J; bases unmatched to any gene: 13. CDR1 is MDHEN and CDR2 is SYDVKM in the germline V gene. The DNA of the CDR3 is TGTGCCAGCAGTTTATCTCCCCCCGGGACAGGGAGGAGCTCCTACGAGCAGTACTTC. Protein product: CASSLSPPGTGRSSYEQYF. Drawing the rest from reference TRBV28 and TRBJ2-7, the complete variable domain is DVKVTQSSRYLVKRTGEKVFLECVQDMDHENMFWYRQDPGLGLRLIYFSYDVKMKEKGDIPEGYSVSREKKERFSLILESASTNQTSMYLCASSLSPPGTGRSSYEQYFGPGTRLTVT.

The CDR3 is CASTTRGYEQYF. CDR3 sequence (DNA): TGTGCCAGCACTACCAGGGGTTACGAGCAGTACTTC. V is TRBV6-5 and J is TRBJ2-7; D perhaps matches TRBD1 (6 bases). Trimming left V 7 bases short and J 4 bases short, with 11 bases between. This CDR3 has 12 residues. The germline V gene has CDR1 MNHEY and CDR2 SVGAGI.

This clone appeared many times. The CDR3 loop is CASSAGGLSNQPQHF. In DNA, the CDR3 is TGTGCCAGCAGCGCAGGGGGGCTTAGCAATCAGCCCCAGCATTTT. The chain employs TRBV7-9 and TRBJ1-5, with 7 bases that match TRBD1. The germline V gene encodes CDR1 SEHNR and CDR2 FQNEAQ (reference sequence). The CDR3 covers 15 residues. J lost 0 bases, V lost 5 bases, and 4 bases had no gene match.

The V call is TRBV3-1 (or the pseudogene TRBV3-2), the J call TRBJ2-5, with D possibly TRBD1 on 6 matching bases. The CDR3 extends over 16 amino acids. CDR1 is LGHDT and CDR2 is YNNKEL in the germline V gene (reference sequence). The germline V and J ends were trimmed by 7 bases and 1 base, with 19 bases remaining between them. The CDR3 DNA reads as TGTGCCAGCACAAGTGGGGGCCCGCATTCCCAAGAGACCCAGTACTTC. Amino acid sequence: CASTSGGPHSQETQYF.

DNA of the CDR3: TGTGCCAGCAGCTCAAACTGGGGACAGACTTATGGCTACACCTTC. Protein: CASSSNWGQTYGYTF. This rearrangement joins TRBV5-5 to TRBJ1-2; the match to TRBD1 covers 7 bases. The J segment lost 5 bases and the V segment lost 3 bases, leaving 10 bases of the junction unmatched. The CDR3 has 15 amino acids. Germline V gives CDR1 SGHKS, CDR2 YYEKEE (reference sequence).

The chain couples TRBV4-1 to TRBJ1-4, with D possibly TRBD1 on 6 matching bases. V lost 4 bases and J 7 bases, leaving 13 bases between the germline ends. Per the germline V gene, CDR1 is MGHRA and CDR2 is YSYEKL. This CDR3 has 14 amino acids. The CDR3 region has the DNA TGCGCCAGCAGCCCGGATCAGGGGACTGAAAAACTGTTTTTT. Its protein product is CASSPDQGTEKLFF.

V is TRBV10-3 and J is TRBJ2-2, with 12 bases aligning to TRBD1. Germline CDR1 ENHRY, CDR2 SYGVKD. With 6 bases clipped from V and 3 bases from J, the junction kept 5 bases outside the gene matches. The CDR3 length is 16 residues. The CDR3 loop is CAISGGTGGDTGELFF. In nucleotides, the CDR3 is TGTGCCATCAGCGGGGGGACAGGGGGCGACACCGGGGAGCTGTTTTTT.

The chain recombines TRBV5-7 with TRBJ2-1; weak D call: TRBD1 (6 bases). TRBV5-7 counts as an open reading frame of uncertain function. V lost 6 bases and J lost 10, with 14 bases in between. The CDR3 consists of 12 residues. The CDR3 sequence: CASNLKGEEQFF. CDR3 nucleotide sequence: TGTGCCAGCAATTTGAAGGGGGAAGAGCAGTTCTTC.

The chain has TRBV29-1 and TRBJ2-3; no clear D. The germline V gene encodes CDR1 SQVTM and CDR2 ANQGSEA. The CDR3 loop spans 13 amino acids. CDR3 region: CGPGSGPPDTQYF. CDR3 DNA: TGCGGCCCCGGATCTGGGCCCCCAGATACGCAGTATTTT.